These T cell receptor beta chains were read from a single sample in a study of T cells after yellow fever vaccination. TCRdb analysed the 5' RACE reads with MiXCR anew, one entry per CDR3 protein. The sample holds about 160,000 distinct CDR3 sequences, 9.3% seen once. This specimen was CD8+ T cells sorted from PBMCs, taken 45 days after the yellow fever booster vaccination. These TCRs come from a man aged 18 to 30 who received the YFV17D yellow fever vaccine. The CDR3 runs from the conserved cysteine through the conserved F or W. Each record gives: V gene, CDR3 protein.

>TRBV12-3/TRBV12-4
CASSFRGGQTDTQYF
>TRBV28
CASSFVRVNEKLFF
>TRBV7-9
CASSQIEGWADTQYF
>TRBV29-1
CSGTGGAPGELFF
>TRBV10-3
CAISEQKENSPLHF
>TRBV5-4
CASSPDYREETQYF
>TRBV4-3
CASSQDSTPSSPLHF
>TRBV6-2/TRBV6-3
CATRTGGPTFF
>TRBV28
CASSFTVMNTEAFF
>TRBV5-1
CASSLRTGDNEQFF
>TRBV6-5
CASSYSRGGVAEAFF
>TRBV25-1
CASRQAETQYF
>TRBV10-3
CAISDPDSFDLGEKLFF
>TRBV12-3/TRBV12-4
CASSPRTGVDREQYF
>TRBV5-1
CASRIHRTLHTNTEAFF
>TRBV11-2
CASSPKDGLNEKLFF
>TRBV6-1
CASSEKDRPRGSPLHF
>TRBV25-1
CASSGRGTHNSPLHF
>TRBV7-9
CASSLENTEAFF
>TRBV2
CASRDSGASTDTQYF
>TRBV13
CASSAPSGADQETQYF
>TRBV4-1
CASSQGTGNEKLFF
>TRBV27
CASSPTHFDSQETQYF
>TRBV7-8
CASSFGGVAYEQYF
>TRBV7-9
CASSSTGINQPQHF
>TRBV19
CASSISRGGPGYTF
>TRBV28
CASRSGTGYLGETQYF
>TRBV2
CASSDGLAGWETQYF
>TRBV7-9
CASSPGTGVNGELFF
>TRBV6-6
CASSYNTGTDTQYF
>TRBV7-9
CASSLVKQGPKLFF
>TRBV19
CASSIGGGGNQPQHF
>TRBV4-1
CASSLDRTGADTQYF
>TRBV7-8
CASSLGADLHF
>TRBV9
CASSVEDRNTEAFF
>TRBV4-3
CASSPRIPGDSSYNEQFF
>TRBV20-1
CSARTQPQHF
>TRBV10-2
CASSEYGARTEAFF
>TRBV12-3/TRBV12-4
CASIRMGRHQETQYF
>TRBV7-8
CASSYPDRALAGDTQYF
>TRBV4-1
CASSQVMWIALFF
>TRBV7-2
CASSLTGTDLNQPQHF
>TRBV19
CASKAILPGYREDYGYTF
>TRBV7-6
CASSLGDTGELFF
>TRBV7-3
CASSSLGNGANVLTF
>TRBV9
CASSGRTGGPNEQYF
>TRBV4-3
CASSQDDKEGGYGYTF
>TRBV7-9
CASSDDPSRETQYF
>TRBV27
CASSFWTGYGYTF
>TRBV7-2
CASSPPLWTSVGTDTQYF
>TRBV7-8
CASSLGQINTGELFF
>TRBV3-1
CASSQWSYEQYF